This T cell receptor beta chain originates from a study of blood T cell repertoires in COVID-19. Clinical history as reported by participants underpinned cohort assignment. From germline, CDR1 is SGHRS and CDR2 YFSETQ. The trim removed 3 bases at V and 7 bases at J, leaving 5 bases unmatched. The CDR3 length is 13 residues. Study processing details: Reference gene primer amplification gave estimated nucleated cell counts. Profiling relied on immunoSEQ multiplex PCR, and the TCRdb table lists in-frame clones only, not all of them. Clone size and the V and J calls come from that table; the DNA yielded D and trimming. The repertoire has fewer than 300,000 clones, 80% to 90% of them found once; the top ten carry about 4.3%.

The sequencing input was PBMCs or T cells enriched from blood (not recorded which). V and J are TRBV5-1 and TRBJ1-1; 8 nucleotides line up with TRBD1. This sequence originates from a woman in her twenties or thirties who had recovered from COVID-19. This CDR3 is CASSWGQVGEAFF. The CDR3 DNA reads as TGCGCCAGCAGCTGGGGACAGGTGGGTGAAGCTTTCTTT. The variable domain in full, with the rest retrieved from reference TRBV5-1 and TRBJ1-1, is KAGVTQTPRYLIKTRGQQVTLSCSPISGHRSVSWYQQTPGQGLQFLFEYFSETQRNKGNFPGRFSGRQFSNSRSEMNVSTLELGDSALYLCASSWGQVGEAFFGQGTRLTVV.